This T cell receptor (beta chain) was recovered during a study of blood T cell repertoires in COVID-19. Study overall: What the recovered Cohort 3 donors had was two negative PCRs, clearance, or symptom resolution. From T cells, B-cell-depleted T cells, or PBMCs came the material, which was cDNA or gDNA.

Trimming removed 0 bases at V and 13 bases at J, with 13 bases between. The length of the CDR3 is 13 residues. CDR1 is LNHDA and CDR2 is SQIVND in the germline V gene (reference sequence). In the original processing: It was from reference gene primer amplification that nucleated cell counts were estimated. Clones were read by immunoSEQ multiplex PCR, and TCRdb kept only the in-frame ones, dropping some. Clone size and the V and J calls come from that table; the DNA yielded D and trimming. The sample has a few hundred thousand clones; roughly nine tenths are singletons. Researchers sorted participants into cohorts using their self-reported clinical history.

Sequenced sample: PBMCs or T cells enriched from blood (not recorded which). The clonotype originates from a woman between 45 and 65 years old in a cohort exposed to, infected with or recovered from COVID-19 (not recorded which). V and J are TRBV19 and TRBJ2-1; no reliable D call. As DNA, the CDR3 is TGTGCCAGTAGTATAGATCTCGGTGCGGTCCAGTTCTTC. Translating it yields CASSIDLGAVQFF.